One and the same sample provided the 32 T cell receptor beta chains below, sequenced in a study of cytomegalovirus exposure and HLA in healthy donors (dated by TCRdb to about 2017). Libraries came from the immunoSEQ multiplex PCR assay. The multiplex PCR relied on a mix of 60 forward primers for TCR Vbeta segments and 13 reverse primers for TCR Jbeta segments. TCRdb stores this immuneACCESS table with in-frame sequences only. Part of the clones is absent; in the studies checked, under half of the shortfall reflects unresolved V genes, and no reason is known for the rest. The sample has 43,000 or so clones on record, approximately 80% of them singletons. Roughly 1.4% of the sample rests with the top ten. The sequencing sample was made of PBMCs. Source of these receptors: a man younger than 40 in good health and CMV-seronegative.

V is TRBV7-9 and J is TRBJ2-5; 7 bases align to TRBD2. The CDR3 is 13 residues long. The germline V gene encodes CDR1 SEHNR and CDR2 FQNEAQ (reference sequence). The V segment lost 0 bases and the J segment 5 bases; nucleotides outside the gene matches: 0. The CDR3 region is CASSLAGGETQYF. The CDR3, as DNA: TGTGCCAGCAGCTTAGCGGGGGGGGAGACCCAGTACTTC.

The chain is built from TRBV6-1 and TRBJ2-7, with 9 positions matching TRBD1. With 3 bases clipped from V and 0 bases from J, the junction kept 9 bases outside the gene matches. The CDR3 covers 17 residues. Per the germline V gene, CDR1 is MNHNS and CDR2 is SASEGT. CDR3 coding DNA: TGTGCCAGCAGTGATCCCCCCGGACAGGGGAGCTCCTACGAGCAGTACTTC. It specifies CASSDPPGQGSSYEQYF.

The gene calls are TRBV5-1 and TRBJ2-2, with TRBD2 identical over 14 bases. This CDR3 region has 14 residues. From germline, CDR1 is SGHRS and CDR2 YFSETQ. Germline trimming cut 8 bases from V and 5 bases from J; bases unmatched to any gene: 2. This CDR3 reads CASGTSGSTGELFF. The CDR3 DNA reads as TGCGCCAGTGGGACTAGCGGGAGTACCGGGGAGCTGTTTTTT.

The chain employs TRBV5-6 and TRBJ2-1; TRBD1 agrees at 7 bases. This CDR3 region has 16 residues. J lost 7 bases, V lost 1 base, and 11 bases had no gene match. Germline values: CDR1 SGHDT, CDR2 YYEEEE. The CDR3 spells CASSLYQGVLWNEQFF. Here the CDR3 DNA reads TGTGCCAGCAGCTTGTACCAGGGGGTTCTTTGGAATGAGCAGTTCTTC. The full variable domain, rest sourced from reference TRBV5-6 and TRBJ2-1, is DAGVTQSPTHLIKTRGQQVTLRCSPKSGHDTVSWYQQALGQGPQFIFQYYEEEERQRGNFPDRFSGHQFPNYSSELNVNALLLGDSALYLCASSLYQGVLWNEQFFGPGTRLTVL.

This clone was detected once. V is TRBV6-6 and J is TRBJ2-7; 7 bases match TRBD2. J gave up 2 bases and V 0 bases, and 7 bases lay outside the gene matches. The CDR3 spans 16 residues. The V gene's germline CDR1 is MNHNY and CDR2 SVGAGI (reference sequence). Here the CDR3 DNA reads TGTGCCAGCAGTTACTCGGGAGGGATGCCCCCCTACGAGCAGTACTTC. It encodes CASSYSGGMPPYEQYF.

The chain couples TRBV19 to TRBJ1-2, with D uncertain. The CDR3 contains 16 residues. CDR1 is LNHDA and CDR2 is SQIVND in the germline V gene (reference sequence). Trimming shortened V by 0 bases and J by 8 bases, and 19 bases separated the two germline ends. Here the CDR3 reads CASSIDAGRSPRGYTF. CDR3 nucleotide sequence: TGTGCCAGTAGTATAGATGCGGGAAGATCGCCTCGGGGCTACACCTTC.

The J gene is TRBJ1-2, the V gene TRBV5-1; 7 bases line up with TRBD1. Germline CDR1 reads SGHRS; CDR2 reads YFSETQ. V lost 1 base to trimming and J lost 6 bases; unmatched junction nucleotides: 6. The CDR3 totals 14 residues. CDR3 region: CASSLNRGGDGYTF. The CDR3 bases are TGCGCCAGCAGCTTGAACAGGGGAGGTGATGGCTACACCTTC.

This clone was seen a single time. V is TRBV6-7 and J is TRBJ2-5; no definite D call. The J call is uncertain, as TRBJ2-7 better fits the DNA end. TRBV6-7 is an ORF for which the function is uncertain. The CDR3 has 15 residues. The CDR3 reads CASSSPRGLSYEQYF. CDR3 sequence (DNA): TGTGCCAGCAGTTCCCCTCGCGGCCTGTCCTACGAGCAGTACTTC.

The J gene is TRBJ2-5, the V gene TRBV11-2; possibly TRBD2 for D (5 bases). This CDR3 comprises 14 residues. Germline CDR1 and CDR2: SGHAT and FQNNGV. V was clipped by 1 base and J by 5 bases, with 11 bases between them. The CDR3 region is CASSLARGWETQYF. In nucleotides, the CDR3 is TGTGCCAGCAGCTTAGCCCGCGGGTGGGAGACCCAGTACTTC. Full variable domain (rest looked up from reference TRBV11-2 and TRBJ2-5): EAGVAQSPRYKIIEKRQSVAFWCNPISGHATLYWYQQILGQGPKLLIQFQNNGVVDDSQLPKDRFSAERLKGVDSTLKIQPAKLEDSAVYLCASSLARGWETQYFGPGTRLLVL.

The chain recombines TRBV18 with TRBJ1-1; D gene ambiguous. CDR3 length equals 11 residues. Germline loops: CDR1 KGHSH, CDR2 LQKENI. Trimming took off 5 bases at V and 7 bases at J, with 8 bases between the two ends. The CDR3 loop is CASSTRVEAFF. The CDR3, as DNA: TGTGCCAGCTCAACGCGGGTTGAAGCTTTCTTT.

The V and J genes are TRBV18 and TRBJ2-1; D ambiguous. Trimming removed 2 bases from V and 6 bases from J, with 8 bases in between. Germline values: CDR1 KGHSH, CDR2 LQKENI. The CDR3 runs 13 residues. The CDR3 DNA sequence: TGTGCCAGCTCACCATTCCGACTCAATGAGCAGTTCTTC. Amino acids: CASSPFRLNEQFF.

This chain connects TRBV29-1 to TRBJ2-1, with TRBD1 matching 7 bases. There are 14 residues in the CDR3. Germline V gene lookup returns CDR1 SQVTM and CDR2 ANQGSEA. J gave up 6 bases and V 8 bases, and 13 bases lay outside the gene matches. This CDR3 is CSLKEGAGVNEQFF. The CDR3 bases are TGCAGCCTGAAAGAGGGGGCGGGCGTCAATGAGCAGTTCTTC.

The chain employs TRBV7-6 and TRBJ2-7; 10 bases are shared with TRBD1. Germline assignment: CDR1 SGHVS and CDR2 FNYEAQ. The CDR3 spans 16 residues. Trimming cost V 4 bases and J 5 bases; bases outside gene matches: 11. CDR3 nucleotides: TGTGCCAGCAGCTCGAATACCGGGACAGGGGAACACGAGCAGTACTTC. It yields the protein CASSSNTGTGEHEQYF.

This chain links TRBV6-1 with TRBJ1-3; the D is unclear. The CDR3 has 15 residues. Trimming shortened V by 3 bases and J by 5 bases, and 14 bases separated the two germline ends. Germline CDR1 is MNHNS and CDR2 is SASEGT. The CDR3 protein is CASSDNAAIRNTIYF. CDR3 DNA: TGTGCCAGCAGTGATAACGCGGCAATAAGAAACACCATATATTTT.

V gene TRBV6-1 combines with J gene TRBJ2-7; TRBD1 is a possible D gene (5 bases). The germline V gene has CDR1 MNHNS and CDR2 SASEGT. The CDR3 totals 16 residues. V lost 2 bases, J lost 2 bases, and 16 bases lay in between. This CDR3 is CASSENWVQEAYEQYF. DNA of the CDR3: TGTGCCAGCAGTGAAAATTGGGTACAGGAAGCCTACGAGCAGTACTTC.

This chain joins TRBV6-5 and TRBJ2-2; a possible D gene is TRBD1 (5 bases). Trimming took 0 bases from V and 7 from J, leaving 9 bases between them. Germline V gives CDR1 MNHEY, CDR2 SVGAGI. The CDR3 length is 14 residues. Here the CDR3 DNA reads TGTGCCAGCAGTTACTCGGGGCTACGCGGGGAGCTGTTTTTT. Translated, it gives CASSYSGLRGELFF.

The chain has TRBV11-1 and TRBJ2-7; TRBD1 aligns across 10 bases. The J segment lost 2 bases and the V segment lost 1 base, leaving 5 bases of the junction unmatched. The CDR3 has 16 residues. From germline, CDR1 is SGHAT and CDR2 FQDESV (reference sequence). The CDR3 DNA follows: TGTGCCAGCAGCTTAGGAGGGGACAGGGGCGCCTACGAGCAGTACTTC. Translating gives CASSLGGDRGAYEQYF. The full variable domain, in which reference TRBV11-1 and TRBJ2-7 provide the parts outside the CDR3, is EAEVAQSPRYKITEKSQAVAFWCDPISGHATLYWYRQILGQGPELLVQFQDESVVDDSQLPKDRFSAERLKGVDSTLKIQPAELGDSAMYLCASSLGGDRGAYEQYFGPGTRLTVT.

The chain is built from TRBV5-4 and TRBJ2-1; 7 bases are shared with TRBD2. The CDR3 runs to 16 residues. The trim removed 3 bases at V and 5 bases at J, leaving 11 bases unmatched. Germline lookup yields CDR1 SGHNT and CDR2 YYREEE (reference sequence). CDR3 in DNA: TGTGCCAGCAGCTCCCCATGGCGGGAGATAGACAATGAGCAGTTCTTC. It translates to CASSSPWREIDNEQFF.

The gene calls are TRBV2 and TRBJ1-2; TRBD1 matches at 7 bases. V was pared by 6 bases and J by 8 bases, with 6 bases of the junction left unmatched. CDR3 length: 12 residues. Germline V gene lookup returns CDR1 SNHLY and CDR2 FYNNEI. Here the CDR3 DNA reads TGTGCCAGCAGACCCGACAGGGACGGCTACACCTTC. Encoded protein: CASRPDRDGYTF.

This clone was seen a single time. The CDR3 region is CASSQEGWTDGYTF. In nucleotides, the CDR3 is TGTGCCAGCAGCCAAGAAGGTTGGACAGATGGCTACACCTTC. This chain joins TRBV4-2 and TRBJ1-2; D may be TRBD1 (6 bases). The CDR3 loop spans 14 amino acids. Germline CDR1 is LGHNA and CDR2 is YNFKEQ. Trimming took off 0 bases at V and 6 bases at J, with 11 bases between the two ends.

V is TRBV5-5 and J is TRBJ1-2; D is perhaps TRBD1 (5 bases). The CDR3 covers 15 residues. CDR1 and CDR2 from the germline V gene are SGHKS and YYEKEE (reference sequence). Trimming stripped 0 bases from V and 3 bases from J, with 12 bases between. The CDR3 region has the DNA TGTGCCAGCAGCTTGGCCGTCAGGGCTGACTATGGCTACACCTTC. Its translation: CASSLAVRADYGYTF. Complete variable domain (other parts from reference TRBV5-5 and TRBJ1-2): DAGVTQSPTHLIKTRGQQVTLRCSPISGHKSVSWYQQVLGQGPQFIFQYYEKEERGRGNFPDRFSARQFPNYSSELNVNALLLGDSALYLCASSLAVRADYGYTFGSGTRLTVV.

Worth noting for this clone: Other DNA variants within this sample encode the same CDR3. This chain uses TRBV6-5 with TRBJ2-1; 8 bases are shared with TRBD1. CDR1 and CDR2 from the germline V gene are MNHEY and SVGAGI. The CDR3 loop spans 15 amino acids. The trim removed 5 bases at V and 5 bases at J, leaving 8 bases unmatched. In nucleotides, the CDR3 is TGTGCCAGCAGTCCTGGGACAGGATCGAACAATGAGCAGTTCTTC. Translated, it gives CASSPGTGSNNEQFF.

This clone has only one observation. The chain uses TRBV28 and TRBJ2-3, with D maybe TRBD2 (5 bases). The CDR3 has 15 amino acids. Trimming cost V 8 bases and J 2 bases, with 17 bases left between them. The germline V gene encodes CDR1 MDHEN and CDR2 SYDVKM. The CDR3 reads CASGYGETSTDTQYF. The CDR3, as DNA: TGTGCCAGCGGGTACGGGGAAACCTCCACAGATACGCAGTATTTT.

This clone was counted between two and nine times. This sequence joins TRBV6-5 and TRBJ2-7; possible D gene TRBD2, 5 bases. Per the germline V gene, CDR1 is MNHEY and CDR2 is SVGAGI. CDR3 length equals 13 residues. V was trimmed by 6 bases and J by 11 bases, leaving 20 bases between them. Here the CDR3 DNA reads TGTGCCAGCAGAGCCGGAGCCTCGCCGAGGGAGTACTTC. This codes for CASRAGASPREYF.

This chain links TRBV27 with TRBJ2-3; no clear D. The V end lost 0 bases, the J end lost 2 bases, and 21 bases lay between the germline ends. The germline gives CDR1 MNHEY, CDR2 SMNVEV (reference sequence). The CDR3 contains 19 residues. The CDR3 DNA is TGTGCCAGCAGTTTATCCCCCCACAGAACGACCCGAAACACAGATACGCAGTATTTT. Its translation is CASSLSPHRTTRNTDTQYF.

CDR3 sequence: CASSQVIGTATMNTEAFF. The CDR3 bases are TGCGCCAGCAGCCAAGTTATCGGGACAGCCACTATGAACACTGAAGCTTTCTTT. The gene calls are TRBV4-1 and TRBJ1-1; 7 nucleotides agree with TRBD1. This CDR3 is built from 18 residues. CDR1 and CDR2 from the germline V gene are MGHRA and YSYEKL. Unmatched junction bases numbered 11, after V lost 1 base and J lost 0 bases.

CDR3 sequence: CASGDRDQPQHF. Written as DNA, the CDR3 is TGTGCCAGCGGCGACAGAGATCAGCCCCAGCATTTT. V usage is TRBV2 and J usage is TRBJ1-5; the D gene is possibly TRBD1 (5 bases). Deletions cut 8 bases from V and 5 bases from J, with 10 bases between. Germline loops: CDR1 SNHLY, CDR2 FYNNEI. The CDR3 is 12 amino acids.

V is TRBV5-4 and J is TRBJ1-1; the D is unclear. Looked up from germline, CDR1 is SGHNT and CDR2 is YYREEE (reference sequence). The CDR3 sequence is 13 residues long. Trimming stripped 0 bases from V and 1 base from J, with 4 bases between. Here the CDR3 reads CASSLDTNTEAFF. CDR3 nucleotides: TGTGCCAGCAGCTTGGACACGAACACTGAAGCTTTCTTT.

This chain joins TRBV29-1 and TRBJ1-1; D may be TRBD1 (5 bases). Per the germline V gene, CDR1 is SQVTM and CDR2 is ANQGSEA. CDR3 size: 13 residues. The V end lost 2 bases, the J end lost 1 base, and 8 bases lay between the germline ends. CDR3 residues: CSVERTGNTEAFF. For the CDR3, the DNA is TGCAGCGTTGAAAGAACAGGGAACACTGAAGCTTTCTTT.

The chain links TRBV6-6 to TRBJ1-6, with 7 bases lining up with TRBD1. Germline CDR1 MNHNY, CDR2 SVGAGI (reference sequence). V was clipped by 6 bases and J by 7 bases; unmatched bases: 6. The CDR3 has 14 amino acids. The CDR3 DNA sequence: TGTGCCAGCAGCCAGGGACAGCCCAATTCACCCCTCCACTTT. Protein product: CASSQGQPNSPLHF.

CDR3 bases: TGCGCCAGCAGCTTGGGTAGCGGGAGTGGTTACTACGAGCAGTACTTC. Translated, it gives CASSLGSGSGYYEQYF. This chain joins TRBV5-1 and TRBJ2-7; 9 nucleotides line up with TRBD2. CDR1 is SGHRS, CDR2 YFSETQ, per germline. The V gene end was trimmed by 0 bases and the J gene end by 3 bases; junction bases not matched to a gene: 7. The CDR3 totals 16 residues.

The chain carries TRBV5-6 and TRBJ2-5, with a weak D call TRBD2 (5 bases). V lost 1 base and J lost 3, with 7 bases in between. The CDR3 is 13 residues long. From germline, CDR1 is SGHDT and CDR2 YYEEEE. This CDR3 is CASSLLGEETQYF. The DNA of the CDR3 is TGTGCCAGCAGCTTGCTCGGGGAAGAGACCCAGTACTTC.